The 25 T cell receptor beta chains below all came from one sample that was sequenced in a study of Ad26.COV2.S vaccination and SARS-CoV-2 variants. Described treatment: 15 to 20 received Ad26.COV2.S at low or high dose, single or two shots; 5 received placebo; per-sample allocation not given. It was on day 63 after the first vaccine or placebo injection that samples were taken. The method was immunoSEQ multiplex PCR; TCRdb's version includes in-frame clones alone and lacks a portion of them. The sample has roughly 420,000 clones, about 91% seen once; the top ten hold approximately 2.5%. The material was peripheral blood, obtained in a trial of Ad26.COV2.S vaccine versus placebo. Receptor source: a person aged 18-60 years who received the Ad26.COV2.S COVID-19 vaccine or a placebo.

The rearrangement links TRBV7-3 to TRBJ1-1, with 8 bases that match TRBD1. The V and J ends lost 5 bases and 6 bases, in that order; junction bases with no gene match: 8. This CDR3 region has 14 residues. Germline loops: CDR1 SGHTA, CDR2 FQGTGA. The CDR3 region is CASSRGQGEAEAFF. For the CDR3, the DNA is TGTGCCAGCAGCCGAGGACAGGGCGAGGCTGAAGCTTTCTTT.

The chain employs TRBV19 and TRBJ2-3; no clear D gene. The CDR3 has 12 residues. Trimming pared 5 bases from V and 4 bases from J, leaving 7 bases between. Germline-derived CDR1 and CDR2 are LNHDA and SQIVND (reference sequence). CDR3 in amino acids: CASSPRADTQYF. CDR3 nucleotide sequence: TGTGCCAGTAGTCCACGGGCAGATACGCAGTATTTT.

V is TRBV24-1 and J is TRBJ2-7, with TRBD1 identical over 10 bases. Germline loops: CDR1 KGHDR, CDR2 SFDVKD. CDR3 length: 15 amino acids. J lost 5 bases, V lost 4 bases, and 7 bases had no gene match. CDR3: CATSDPGQGWDEQYF. In DNA, the CDR3 is TGTGCCACCAGTGACCCGGGACAGGGGTGGGACGAGCAGTACTTC.

The chain links TRBV7-9 to TRBJ2-3; D remains unclear. V was clipped by 0 bases and J by 2 bases, with 6 bases between them. Germline V gene data show CDR1 as SEHNR and CDR2 as FQNEAQ (reference sequence). The CDR3 has 14 residues. The CDR3 DNA reads as TGTGCCAGCAGCTTAGCTCCAACCACAGATACGCAGTATTTT. This sequence encodes CASSLAPTTDTQYF. Drawing the rest from reference TRBV7-9 and TRBJ2-3, the complete variable domain is DTGVSQNPRHKITKRGQNVTFRCDPISEHNRLYWYRQTLGQGPEFLTYFQNEAQLEKSRLLSDRFSAERPKGSFSTLEIQRTEQGDSAMYLCASSLAPTTDTQYFGPGTRLTVL.

V and J are TRBV7-9 and TRBJ1-1; possibly TRBD1 for D (6 bases). The V end was cut by 5 bases, the J end by 11 bases, with 15 bases between. CDR1 SEHNR and CDR2 FQNEAQ come from the germline V gene (reference sequence). CDR3 length: 12 amino acids. The CDR3 region is CASSPEGGGAFF. The CDR3 DNA reads TGTGCCAGCAGCCCCGAGGGGGGAGGCGCTTTCTTT.

Worth noting for this clone: The sample carries other DNA sequences with the same CDR3. This chain joins TRBV9 and TRBJ1-5; maybe TRBD1 (6 bases). CDR3 length: 14 residues. The germline CDR1 and CDR2 sequences are SGDLS and YYNGEE. V was cut by 0 bases and J by 7 bases, with 11 bases left in between. In DNA, the CDR3 is TGTGCCAGCAGCGTAGGGGGGGCAGGCCAGCCCCAGCATTTT. It translates to CASSVGGAGQPQHF.

This chain uses TRBV2 with TRBJ1-1, with D tentatively TRBD1 (6 bases). Germline V lookup: CDR1 SNHLY, CDR2 FYNNEI. V was cut by 5 bases and J by 0 bases, with 16 bases left in between. The CDR3 has 16 amino acids. The CDR3 region is CASSRLGGPMNTEAFF. The CDR3, as DNA: TGTGCCAGCAGTCGGTTAGGGGGGCCCATGAACACTGAAGCTTTCTTT.

The chain employs TRBV7-6 and TRBJ1-1; tentatively, D is TRBD1 (6 bases). The V end was cut by 3 bases, the J end by 1 base, with 9 bases between. The V gene's germline CDR1 is SGHVS and CDR2 FNYEAQ. This CDR3 is built from 14 residues. The CDR3 is CASSLMTGNTEAFF. CDR3 DNA sequence: TGTGCCAGCAGCTTGATGACAGGGAACACTGAAGCTTTCTTT.

In this sample, this clone turned up once. The V and J genes are TRBV28 and TRBJ2-7; D is perhaps TRBD1 (6 bases). The ends were cut back, 5 bases at V and 3 bases at J, with 23 bases in the middle. CDR3 length: 17 amino acids. The germline CDR1 and CDR2 sequences are MDHEN and SYDVKM. CDR3 coding DNA: TGTGCCAGCAGTGAAGGATTTGCTCAGGACAGAATCTACGAGCAGTACTTC. Translating it yields CASSEGFAQDRIYEQYF.

The rearrangement uses TRBV4-3 and TRBJ1-2; D is ambiguous. V was cut by 3 bases and J by 4 bases, with 18 bases left in between. The CDR3 extends over 16 amino acids. Germline CDR1 and CDR2: LGHNA and YSLEER. This CDR3 reads CASSHSVTVNSYGYTF. The CDR3, as DNA: TGCGCCAGCAGCCACTCTGTAACAGTCAATAGCTATGGCTACACCTTC.

The rearrangement uses TRBV18 and TRBJ1-1, with no clear D. V was shortened by 1 base and J by 4 bases, with 13 bases between the two germline ends. The CDR3 has 15 amino acids. The germline V gene encodes CDR1 KGHSH and CDR2 LQKENI. The CDR3 DNA reads as TGTGCCAGCTCACCACTCACATCGGGTAGCACTGAAGCTTTCTTT. Translated, it gives CASSPLTSGSTEAFF.

The chain carries TRBV2 and TRBJ2-7, with 8 positions matching TRBD1. Germline CDR1 reads SNHLY; CDR2 reads FYNNEI. The CDR3 covers 12 residues. V lost 6 bases and J lost 3; bases outside the gene matches: 1. The CDR3 sequence: CASRDRDYEQYF. The DNA for the CDR3 is TGTGCCAGCAGGGACAGGGACTACGAGCAGTACTTC.

This sequence joins TRBV6-5 and TRBJ2-1; 10 bases fit TRBD2. This CDR3 region has 14 residues. Germline CDR1 is MNHEY and CDR2 is SVGAGI. J lost 14 bases, V lost 2 bases, and 9 bases had no gene match. The chain's CDR3 is CASSYQETSGVKFF. CDR3 DNA: TGTGCCAGCAGTTACCAGGAAACTAGCGGGGTAAAGTTCTTC.

This chain links TRBV7-9 with TRBJ2-2; tentative D call: TRBD2 (6 bases). Trimming removed 4 bases from V and 2 bases from J, with 14 bases in between. The germline gives CDR1 SEHNR, CDR2 FQNEAQ (reference sequence). The length of the CDR3 is 16 residues. CDR3 in amino acids: CASSSIAVLNTGELFF. Here the CDR3 DNA reads TGTGCCAGCAGCTCGATAGCGGTGTTAAACACCGGGGAGCTGTTTTTT. Combining the CDR3 with reference TRBV7-9 and TRBJ2-2 gives the whole variable domain DTGVSQNPRHKITKRGQNVTFRCDPISEHNRLYWYRQTLGQGPEFLTYFQNEAQLEKSRLLSDRFSAERPKGSFSTLEIQRTEQGDSAMYLCASSSIAVLNTGELFFGEGSRLTVL.

The CDR3 spells CASSYLGTGYRGTDTQYF. In DNA, the CDR3 is TGTGCCAGCAGTTACTTAGGGACAGGGTACAGAGGCACAGATACGCAGTATTTT. The V and J genes are TRBV6-2 or TRBV6-3 and TRBJ2-3, with 9 bases lining up with TRBD1. Germline trimming cut 1 base from V and 1 base from J; bases unmatched to any gene: 9. CDR3 length: 18 residues. Germline CDR1 MNHEY, CDR2 SVGEGT.

The chain recombines TRBV12-3 or TRBV12-4 with TRBJ1-5, with D uncertain. Trimming removed 1 base at V and 7 bases at J, with 8 bases between. CDR3 length: 13 residues. The DNA for the CDR3 is TGTGCCAGCAGTTTAGAACGGGTCCAGCCCCAGCATTTT. This gives the protein CASSLERVQPQHF.

The genes are TRBV6-5 and TRBJ2-1; 16 nucleotides line up with TRBD2. V trimming: 6 bases; J trimming: 13 bases; junction bases outside the gene matches: 9. The V gene's germline CDR1 is MNHEY and CDR2 SVGAGI. This CDR3 is 15 amino acids long. The CDR3 DNA reads as TGTGCCAGCAGGACGGGACTAGCGGGAGGGCCGGCACAGTTCTTC. Residues: CASRTGLAGGPAQFF.

The V call is TRBV5-4, the J call TRBJ1-1; possible D gene TRBD1, 5 bases. V was clipped by 3 bases and J by 2 bases, with 14 bases between them. There are 15 residues in the CDR3. Germline V gene data show CDR1 as SGHNT and CDR2 as YYREEE (reference sequence). The CDR3 coding sequence is TGTGCCAGCAGCTCCCCGGGGGGGGGAAACACTGAAGCTTTCTTT. It codes for CASSSPGGGNTEAFF.

The chain recombines TRBV19 with TRBJ1-1; D unresolved. Germline V gene lookup returns CDR1 LNHDA and CDR2 SQIVND (reference sequence). Between the trimmed V and J ends, which lost 3 bases and 4 bases, there was a span of 12 bases. This CDR3 has 14 residues. CDR3 bases: TGTGCCAGTAGTATTTTGGGAGGAATCACTGAAGCTTTCTTT. Encoded protein: CASSILGGITEAFF.

This clone has just a few counts. The genes are TRBV7-8 and TRBJ2-7, with D perhaps assigned TRBD1 or TRBD2 (5 bases each). The CDR3 consists of 15 residues. Trimming pared 9 bases from V and 3 bases from J, leaving 21 bases between. Germline CDR1 reads SGHVS; CDR2 reads FQNEAQ. The DNA for the CDR3 is TGTGCCAGTTCCCGGGACCCCTTAGTAGGCTACGAGCAGTACGTC. It specifies CASSRDPLVGYEQYV.

The chain couples TRBV12-3 or TRBV12-4 to TRBJ2-2, with TRBD1 identical over 7 bases. CDR3 length equals 11 residues. The J segment lost 12 bases and the V segment lost 2 bases, leaving 0 bases of the junction unmatched. The CDR3 sequence: CASSLRGQLFF. As DNA, the CDR3 is TGTGCCAGCAGTTTAAGGGGGCAGCTGTTTTTT.

The rearrangement uses TRBV10-3 and TRBJ2-7; no firm D call. CDR1 is ENHRY and CDR2 is SYGVKD in the germline V gene. The CDR3 is 14 amino acids. The germline V and J ends were trimmed by 3 bases and 1 base, with 10 bases remaining between them. The CDR3 reads CAISDPDGSYEQYF. For the CDR3, the DNA is TGTGCCATCAGTGACCCGGACGGATCCTACGAGCAGTACTTC.

The chain couples TRBV5-1 to TRBJ1-1, with D unclear. The length of the CDR3 is 17 residues. Germline loops: CDR1 SGHRS, CDR2 YFSETQ. The V end was cut by 0 bases, the J end by 1 base, with 16 bases between. CDR3 sequence reads: CASSLAEVSWSNTEAFF. Here the CDR3 DNA reads TGCGCCAGCAGCTTGGCCGAAGTTTCATGGTCGAACACTGAAGCTTTCTTT. The full variable domain, in which reference TRBV5-1 and TRBJ1-1 provide the parts outside the CDR3, is KAGVTQTPRYLIKTRGQQVTLSCSPISGHRSVSWYQQTPGQGLQFLFEYFSETQRNKGNFPGRFSGRQFSNSRSEMNVSTLELGDSALYLCASSLAEVSWSNTEAFFGQGTRLTVV.

This clone was seen a single time. The J gene is TRBJ2-2, the V gene TRBV24-1; D remains ambiguous. CDR1 is KGHDR and CDR2 is SFDVKD in the germline V gene. The V gene lost 9 bases and the J gene lost 1 base, with 8 bases spanning the gap. The CDR3 loop spans 13 amino acids. Written as DNA, the CDR3 is TGTGCCACCGCTGGATGGAACACCGGGGAGCTGTTTTTT. Encoded protein: CATAGWNTGELFF.

The chain combines TRBV7-9 with TRBJ1-1; TRBD1 agrees at 7 bases. The CDR3 sequence is 15 residues long. CDR1 is SEHNR and CDR2 is FQNEAQ in the germline V gene (reference sequence). Losses at the gene ends were 5 bases for V and 0 bases for J; bases not matched to a gene: 6. The CDR3 sequence is CASSRYGTVNTEAFF. The CDR3 nucleotides are TGTGCCAGCAGCCGATACGGGACAGTGAACACTGAAGCTTTCTTT.